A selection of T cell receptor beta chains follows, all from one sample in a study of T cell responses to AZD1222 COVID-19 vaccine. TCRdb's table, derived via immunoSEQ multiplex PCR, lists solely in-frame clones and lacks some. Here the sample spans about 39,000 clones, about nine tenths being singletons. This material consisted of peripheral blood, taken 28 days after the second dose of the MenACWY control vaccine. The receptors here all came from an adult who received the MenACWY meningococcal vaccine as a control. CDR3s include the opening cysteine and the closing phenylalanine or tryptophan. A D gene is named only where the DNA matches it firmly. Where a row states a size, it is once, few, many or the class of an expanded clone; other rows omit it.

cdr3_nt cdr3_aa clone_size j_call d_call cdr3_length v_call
TGTGCCAGCAGCTTCGACTACTACAATGAGCAGTTCTTC CASSFDYYNEQFF NA TRBJ2-1 NA 13 TRBV5-6
TGTGCCAGCTCTGAGCGTGGGCATTCACCCCTCCACTTT CASSERGHSPLHF NA TRBJ1-6 NA 13 TRBV25-1
TGTGCCAGCAGCTTAAGAGGAGGTGAGCAGTTCTTC CASSLRGGEQFF NA TRBJ2-1 NA 12 TRBV7-8
TGTGCCAGCAGTTTCCTCATAGCGGGAGCTTGGTACGAGCAGTACTTC CASSFLIAGAWYEQYF NA TRBJ2-7 TRBD2 16 TRBV27
TGTGCCTGGACCCCCAGGGGGCGAGAATACGAGCAGTACTTC CAWTPRGREYEQYF NA TRBJ2-7 TRBD1 14 TRBV30
TGTGCCTGGAGCGGACAGACTACTAGCACAGATACGCAGTATTTT CAWSGQTTSTDTQYF NA TRBJ2-3 NA 15 TRBV30
TGTGCCAGCAGTCTGGCCGGGACAGGGCTAAGCGAGCAGTACTTC CASSLAGTGLSEQYF few TRBJ2-7 TRBD1 15 TRBV28
TGTGCCCCATCGGGGACTAGCGGGAGGCTTGTGGGCGAGCAGTACTTC CAPSGTSGRLVGEQYF NA TRBJ2-7 TRBD2 16 TRBV7-9
TGTGCCAGCGCTATCACAGATACGCAGTATTTT CASAITDTQYF NA TRBJ2-3 NA 11 TRBV9
TGCAGTGCTAGTAAATCTCGGCCCGGATTATCCTACGAGCAGTACTTC CSASKSRPGLSYEQYF few TRBJ2-7 NA 16 TRBV20-1